The 31 T cell receptor beta chains below were found in one sample sequenced in a study of control samples from healthy donors and cancer patients. The table came from immunoSEQ multiplex PCR; TCRdb's copy has only in-frame clones and leaves some out. The data hold 150,000 to 200,000 clones, with roughly 92% observed a single time. The sequenced material came from blood. Receptors were obtained from a man aged 25 to 40 in good health.

This clone has more than one count but fewer than ten. This rearrangement joins TRBV5-4 to TRBJ1-2, with D unresolved. The V gene's germline CDR1 is SGHNT and CDR2 YYREEE (reference sequence). The CDR3 is made up of 15 amino acids. V was pared by 5 bases and J by 8 bases, with 22 bases between. The CDR3 DNA sequence: TGTGCCAGCAGATCTGGCGGGGTCCCCCAAGGAGGCTACACCTTC. It translates to CASRSGGVPQGGYTF.

This rearrangement joins TRBV5-1 to TRBJ1-2, with a tentative D call TRBD1 (5 bases). Per the germline V gene, CDR1 is SGHRS and CDR2 is YFSETQ. V was pared by 5 bases and J by 4 bases, with 9 bases between. The length of the CDR3 is 12 residues. The chain's CDR3 is CASSRGTYGYTF. The CDR3 region has the DNA TGCGCCAGCAGTCGGGGCACCTATGGCTACACCTTC.

The rearrangement uses TRBV5-8 and TRBJ2-2, with a possible D match to TRBD1 (6 bases). Germline V gives CDR1 SGHTS, CDR2 YDEGEE. V was trimmed by 5 bases and J by 0 bases, leaving 11 bases between them. The CDR3 has 15 residues. CDR3 amino acids: CASSVGTTNTGELFF. The CDR3 bases are TGTGCCAGCAGTGTCGGGACAACGAACACCGGGGAGCTGTTTTTT.

J is TRBJ1-1 and V is TRBV18; the D gene is possibly TRBD1 (5 bases). CDR3 length: 13 residues. V was shortened by 4 bases and J by 7 bases, with 13 bases between the two germline ends. Germline loops: CDR1 KGHSH, CDR2 LQKENI. The CDR3 bases are TGTGCCAGCTCACAAGGTGGGGGGTTTGAAGCTTTCTTT. Its translation: CASSQGGGFEAFF.

In its sample, this clone was seen a few times. The chain is built from TRBV19 and TRBJ1-6; D might be TRBD1 (5 bases). Deletions cut 8 bases from V and 0 bases from J, with 14 bases between. This CDR3 has 16 residues. Germline V CDR1 and CDR2: LNHDA, SQIVND (reference sequence). CDR3 bases: TGTGCCAGTGGTCAGCAGGGAAGCTCCTATAATTCACCCCTCCACTTT. Its translation is CASGQQGSSYNSPLHF.

This chain connects TRBV7-9 to TRBJ2-7; a possible D gene is TRBD2 (6 bases). The CDR3 has 15 residues. Trimming shortened V by 3 bases and J by 0 bases, and 12 bases separated the two germline ends. Germline V CDR1 and CDR2: SEHNR, FQNEAQ (reference sequence). The DNA for the CDR3 is TGTGCCAGCAGCTTGTCTAGCGTCCGCTCCTACGAGCAGTACTTC. Translation: CASSLSSVRSYEQYF. Full variable domain (remainder filled in from reference TRBV7-9 and TRBJ2-7): DTGVSQNPRHKITKRGQNVTFRCDPISEHNRLYWYRQTLGQGPEFLTYFQNEAQLEKSRLLSDRFSAERPKGSFSTLEIQRTEQGDSAMYLCASSLSSVRSYEQYFGPGTRLTVT.

The table lists this clone with a count of one. The rearrangement links TRBV4-2 to TRBJ2-5; 9 bases align to TRBD2. The CDR3 is 15 residues long. J gave up 3 bases and V 6 bases, and 8 bases lay outside the gene matches. Germline assignment: CDR1 LGHNA and CDR2 YNFKEQ. The CDR3 spells CASRPGLAEKETQYF. The CDR3 region has the DNA TGTGCCAGCAGACCGGGACTAGCTGAGAAAGAGACCCAGTACTTC.

This chain links TRBV24-1 with TRBJ1-1, with D tentatively TRBD1 (6 bases). Germline assignment: CDR1 KGHDR and CDR2 SFDVKD. The germline V and J ends were trimmed by 4 bases and 0 bases, with 11 bases remaining between them. This CDR3 contains 15 residues. CDR3 sequence (DNA): TGTGCCACCAGTGAGCCGGGACAAATGAACACTGAAGCTTTCTTT. This gives the protein CATSEPGQMNTEAFF.

The CDR3 sequence: CASSFRALQETQYF. CDR3 DNA sequence: TGCGCCAGCAGCTTTCGGGCACTCCAAGAGACCCAGTACTTC. The chain joins TRBV5-1 to TRBJ2-5; D uncertain. The CDR3 has 14 residues. The V gene's germline CDR1 is SGHRS and CDR2 YFSETQ. The V end was cut by 2 bases, the J end by 1 base, with 9 bases between.

The chain has TRBV27 and TRBJ1-1; D gene uncertain. Trimming stripped 6 bases from V and 6 bases from J, with 14 bases between. Germline V gene lookup returns CDR1 MNHEY and CDR2 SMNVEV (reference sequence). The CDR3 spans 13 residues. CDR3 nucleotide sequence: TGTGCCAGCAGGAACCCACACCTACCTGAAGCTTTCTTT. Its translation: CASRNPHLPEAFF.

The chain recombines TRBV15 with TRBJ2-7, with 10 bases that match TRBD1. V lost 3 bases, J lost 4 bases, and 9 bases stayed unmatched. This CDR3 has 16 amino acids. Germline values: CDR1 LNHNV, CDR2 YYDKDF (reference sequence). The CDR3 region is CATSSSRTGGRYEQYF. The CDR3 bases are TGTGCCACCAGCAGTAGTCGGACAGGGGGGAGGTACGAGCAGTACTTC.

The genes are TRBV29-1 and TRBJ1-5; D gene uncertain. Between the trimmed V and J ends, which lost 6 bases and 7 bases, there was a span of 13 bases. This CDR3 is built from 12 residues. The germline V gene has CDR1 SQVTM and CDR2 ANQGSEA. The CDR3 region is CSVQNRSQPQHF. The CDR3 region has the DNA TGCAGCGTCCAAAACCGGAGCCAGCCCCAGCATTTT.

The rearrangement uses TRBV9 and TRBJ1-1, with 7 positions matching TRBD1. V trimming: 1 base; J trimming: 0 bases; junction bases outside the gene matches: 3. This CDR3 spans 15 amino acids. Germline CDR1 SGDLS, CDR2 YYNGEE. CDR3 protein: CASSVTGQLNTEAFF. CDR3 sequence (DNA): TGTGCCAGCAGCGTAACGGGACAGTTGAACACTGAAGCTTTCTTT.

V is TRBV5-4 and J is TRBJ2-6, with D hard to call. The CDR3 is made up of 17 amino acids. The germline V gene has CDR1 SGHNT and CDR2 YYREEE (reference sequence). Trimming pared 0 bases from V and 1 base from J, leaving 11 bases between. CDR3 coding DNA: TGTGCCAGCAGCTTGGCCGAGTTAGGTTCTGGGGCCAACGTCCTGACTTTC. Residues: CASSLAELGSGANVLTF.

The rearrangement joins TRBV11-3 to TRBJ1-1; 9 bases fit TRBD1. The length of the CDR3 is 13 residues. V lost 5 bases to trimming and J lost 4 bases; unmatched junction nucleotides: 2. Per germline, CDR1 SGHNT and CDR2 YENEEA. The CDR3 reads CASSDRGGTEAFF. The CDR3, as DNA: TGTGCCAGCAGCGACAGGGGGGGCACTGAAGCTTTCTTT.

On this clone: The sample holds other DNA sequences that translate to the same CDR3. The chain carries TRBV13 and TRBJ2-1, with TRBD1 identical over 7 bases. CDR3 length: 15 amino acids. V shed 5 bases and J 4 bases; nucleotides not matched to a gene: 8. Germline V gives CDR1 PRHDT, CDR2 FYEKMQ (reference sequence). The CDR3 protein is CASSHLDRDYNEQFF. DNA for the CDR3: TGTGCCAGCAGCCACCTCGACAGGGATTACAATGAGCAGTTCTTC.

V is TRBV15 and J is TRBJ2-6; D is ambiguous. V lost 1 base to trimming and J lost 2 bases, with 0 bases between them. Germline values: CDR1 LNHNV, CDR2 YYDKDF (reference sequence). The CDR3 extends over 13 amino acids. The CDR3 here is CATSRAGANVLTF. The DNA of the CDR3 is TGTGCCACCAGCAGAGCTGGGGCCAACGTCCTGACTTTC.

The CDR3 region is CASSPRTGENSPLHF. In DNA form, the CDR3 reads TGTGCCAGCTCACCACGGACAGGGGAAAATTCACCCCTCCACTTT. V usage is TRBV18 and J usage is TRBJ1-6, with 9 bases lining up with TRBD1. Germline CDR1 KGHSH, CDR2 LQKENI. CDR3 length equals 15 residues. Trimming cost V 1 base and J 7 bases; bases outside gene matches: 2.

The rearrangement joins TRBV4-1 to TRBJ1-6; D is undetermined. The V gene lost 2 bases and the J gene lost 2 bases, with 7 bases spanning the gap. The CDR3 length is 15 residues. CDR1 and CDR2 (germline): MGHRA, YSYEKL. The CDR3 loop is CASSQSGAYNSPLHF. The CDR3 nucleotides are TGCGCCAGCAGCCAATCCGGGGCCTATAATTCACCCCTCCACTTT.

The chain links TRBV2 to TRBJ1-4, with 8 bases identical to TRBD1. The V gene's germline CDR1 is SNHLY and CDR2 FYNNEI. This CDR3 region has 15 residues. Germline trimming cut 5 bases from V and 5 bases from J; bases unmatched to any gene: 7. The CDR3 here is CASSRRGQGNEKLFF. The CDR3 DNA sequence: TGTGCCAGCAGTAGGCGCGGACAGGGCAATGAAAAACTGTTTTTT.

DNA for the CDR3: TGCGCCAGCAGCTTGGGCAGGGAAAACACTGAAGCTTTCTTT. This codes for CASSLGRENTEAFF. The V and J genes are TRBV5-1 and TRBJ1-1; the D gene is possibly TRBD1 (5 bases). The CDR3 contains 14 residues. The V gene's germline CDR1 is SGHRS and CDR2 YFSETQ. The V gene lost 0 bases and the J gene lost 2 bases, with 8 bases spanning the gap.

This sequence joins TRBV19 and TRBJ1-1; TRBD1 might be the D (5 bases). Germline V gene lookup returns CDR1 LNHDA and CDR2 SQIVND (reference sequence). The CDR3 has 14 amino acids. Between the trimmed V and J ends, which lost 2 bases and 4 bases, there was a span of 11 bases. DNA of the CDR3: TGTGCCAGTAGTATAAGACTGGGGGGCACTGAAGCTTTCTTT. It translates to CASSIRLGGTEAFF.

The rearrangement uses TRBV5-4 and TRBJ1-2, with 12 bases fitting TRBD1. This CDR3 is 18 amino acids long. V was clipped by 4 bases and J by 1 base; unmatched bases: 11. Germline CDR1 reads SGHNT; CDR2 reads YYREEE (reference sequence). CDR3 sequence reads: CASSPGRDRGLVNYGYTF. DNA of the CDR3: TGTGCCAGCAGCCCGGGACGGGACAGGGGGCTTGTTAACTATGGCTACACCTTC. The full variable domain, in which reference TRBV5-4 and TRBJ1-2 provide the parts outside the CDR3, is ETGVTQSPTHLIKTRGQQVTLRCSSQSGHNTVSWYQQALGQGPQFIFQYYREEENGRGNFPPRFSGLQFPNYSSELNVNALELDDSALYLCASSPGRDRGLVNYGYTFGSGTRLTVV.

The chain employs TRBV7-9 and TRBJ1-1; D not certain. V was shortened by 1 base and J by 4 bases, with 10 bases between the two germline ends. In germline, CDR1 is SEHNR, CDR2 FQNEAQ (reference sequence). CDR3 length: 14 amino acids. CDR3 coding DNA: TGTGCCAGCAGCTTAGGGAGGACGGTCACTGAAGCTTTCTTT. This codes for CASSLGRTVTEAFF.

The rearrangement uses TRBV3-1 (or the pseudogene TRBV3-2) and TRBJ2-5; 10 positions agree with TRBD2. The CDR3 extends over 14 amino acids. J lost 1 base, V lost 9 bases, and 5 bases had no gene match. CDR1 and CDR2 from the germline V gene are LGHDT and YNNKEL (reference sequence). CDR3 region: CASQTSGAQETQYF. DNA of the CDR3: TGTGCCAGTCAAACTAGCGGGGCCCAAGAGACCCAGTACTTC.

The V gene is TRBV10-3, the J gene TRBJ1-2, with 8 bases lining up with TRBD1. V gave up 5 bases and J gave up 6 bases; unmatched junction bases: 2. The CDR3 totals 12 residues. The germline CDR1 and CDR2 sequences are ENHRY and SYGVKD. The CDR3 DNA reads TGTGCCATCAGTATGACAGGGGATGGCTACACCTTC. It yields the protein CAISMTGDGYTF.

The chain is built from TRBV23-1 and TRBJ2-7; D possibly corresponds to TRBD1 (6 bases). TRBV23-1 is an open reading frame whose function is uncertain. V was shortened by 4 bases and J by 3 bases, with 22 bases between the two germline ends. The CDR3 spans 17 residues. The CDR3 spells CASSPAPVDRKFYEQYF. The CDR3 region has the DNA TGCGCCAGCAGTCCTGCCCCGGTGGACAGAAAGTTCTACGAGCAGTACTTC.

The chain is built from TRBV15 and TRBJ1-1; no reliable D call. The germline V and J ends were trimmed by 0 bases and 11 bases, with 13 bases remaining between them. The CDR3 length is 13 residues. Germline V gene lookup returns CDR1 LNHNV and CDR2 YYDKDF (reference sequence). This CDR3 reads CATSRDRRRGAFF. The CDR3, as DNA: TGTGCCACCAGCAGAGATCGCAGGCGTGGGGCTTTCTTT.

The chain combines TRBV4-1 with TRBJ1-5, with a weak D call TRBD1 (6 bases). The V gene's germline CDR1 is MGHRA and CDR2 YSYEKL. The V gene lost 0 bases and the J gene lost 6 bases, with 15 bases spanning the gap. This CDR3 contains 16 residues. CDR3 sequence (DNA): TGCGCCAGCAGCCAAGACTGGGGGGGGGCAAGTCAGCCCCAGCATTTT. Translating gives CASSQDWGGASQPQHF.

The rearrangement links TRBV5-5 to TRBJ1-2; possibly TRBD1 for D (6 bases). V was clipped by 5 bases and J by 2 bases, with 22 bases between them. The CDR3 contains 17 residues. Germline V gene lookup returns CDR1 SGHKS and CDR2 YYEKEE (reference sequence). The CDR3 is CASRLQGDRIMNYGYTF. In DNA form, the CDR3 reads TGTGCCAGCAGGCTACAAGGTGACAGGATCATGAACTATGGCTACACCTTC.

V usage is TRBV20-1 and J usage is TRBJ2-1; D remains unclear. With 2 bases removed from V and 3 bases from J, the gap between germline ends came to 2 bases. This CDR3 has 11 amino acids. Germline CDR1 DFQATT, CDR2 SNEGSKA (reference sequence). This CDR3 is CSARSYNEQFF. The CDR3 DNA is TGCAGTGCTAGAAGCTACAATGAGCAGTTCTTC.